The 30 T cell receptor beta chains listed next were all sequenced from one sample in a study of blood T cell repertoires in COVID-19. Method: immunoSEQ multiplex PCR; TCRdb's copy keeps in-frame clones and lacks some. The repertoire consists of approximately 320,000 clones, with roughly 85% occurring once and the leading ten covering more than 6%. The sequenced material came from peripheral blood. These receptors were collected from a human donor in a cohort sampled during active COVID-19.

As to this clone: One end of the junction varies from germline; a read error may be responsible. The chain uses TRBV5-5 and TRBJ1-5, with a tentative D call TRBD1 (5 bases). CDR1 is SGHKS and CDR2 is YYEKEE in the germline V gene (reference sequence). The CDR3 sequence is 15 residues long. The CDR3 DNA sequence: TGTGCCAGCAGGTTGGGCGGGGGTAACTATCAGCCCCAGCATTTT. Translation: CASRLGGGNYQPQHF.

V gene TRBV30 combines with J gene TRBJ1-1, with a possible D match to TRBD1 (5 bases). The germline V and J ends were trimmed by 5 bases and 4 bases, with 14 bases remaining between them. CDR3 size: 13 residues. CDR1 GTSNPN and CDR2 SVGIG come from the germline V gene (reference sequence). CDR3 nucleotide sequence: TGTGCCTGGGTCGGGGGGAGGGGCACTGAAGCTTTCTTT. Encoded protein: CAWVGGRGTEAFF.

This clone was counted between two and nine times. DNA for the CDR3: TGTGCCAGCAGCACAGGACAGGGACCCACTGAAGCTTTCTTT. Its translation: CASSTGQGPTEAFF. This sequence joins TRBV5-4 and TRBJ1-1; 8 positions match TRBD1. V lost 4 bases, J lost 4 bases, and 6 bases stayed unmatched. Germline-derived CDR1 and CDR2 are SGHNT and YYREEE (reference sequence). This CDR3 comprises 14 residues.

The V and J genes are TRBV18 and TRBJ2-7; 7 bases agree with TRBD1. Germline CDR1 and CDR2: KGHSH and LQKENI. Losses at the gene ends were 4 bases for V and 3 bases for J; bases not matched to a gene: 3. CDR3 length: 13 amino acids. This chain's CDR3 is CASSQRDSYEQYF. CDR3 nucleotide sequence: TGTGCCAGCTCACAAAGGGACAGCTACGAGCAGTACTTC.

The J gene is TRBJ2-3, the V gene TRBV18; 13 nucleotides agree with TRBD2. The CDR3 runs 14 residues. J was trimmed by 4 bases and V by 8 bases; bases with no gene match: 3. The V gene's germline CDR1 is KGHSH and CDR2 LQKENI. CDR3 sequence reads: CASATSGGPDTQYF. In nucleotides, the CDR3 is TGTGCCAGCGCGACTAGCGGGGGGCCAGATACGCAGTATTTT.

This clone was counted a single time. The V gene is TRBV5-5, the J gene TRBJ2-7, with D hard to call. V lost 0 bases to trimming and J lost 3 bases, with 7 bases between them. CDR1 SGHKS and CDR2 YYEKEE come from the germline V gene (reference sequence). This CDR3 has 13 amino acids. CDR3 amino acids: CASSLGSGYEQYF. CDR3 bases: TGTGCCAGCAGCTTGGGATCCGGCTACGAGCAGTACTTC. Full variable domain (rest looked up from reference TRBV5-5 and TRBJ2-7): DAGVTQSPTHLIKTRGQQVTLRCSPISGHKSVSWYQQVLGQGPQFIFQYYEKEERGRGNFPDRFSARQFPNYSSELNVNALLLGDSALYLCASSLGSGYEQYFGPGTRLTVT.

The chain uses TRBV12-3 or TRBV12-4 and TRBJ2-5, with a possible D match to TRBD1 (5 bases). This CDR3 is built from 13 residues. The V end was cut by 5 bases, the J end by 4 bases, with 11 bases between. The CDR3 sequence is CASSADILETQYF. The CDR3 nucleotides are TGTGCCAGCAGTGCGGACATATTAGAGACCCAGTACTTC.

The chain is built from TRBV19 and TRBJ2-3, with 8 bases that match TRBD2. Germline CDR1 and CDR2: LNHDA and SQIVND (reference sequence). This CDR3 has 15 amino acids. Trimming removed 6 bases from V and 5 bases from J; junction bases left unmatched: 10. The CDR3 DNA follows: TGTGCCAGTAGGGCGACCGGGGGGGCGAGAGATACGCAGTATTTT. This codes for CASRATGGARDTQYF.

The genes are TRBV2 and TRBJ1-4, with D hard to call. Per germline, CDR1 SNHLY and CDR2 FYNNEI. The CDR3 covers 14 residues. Trimming removed 8 bases from V and 0 bases from J, with 10 bases in between. The chain's CDR3 is CASDRVATNEKLFF. The CDR3 DNA reads TGTGCCAGCGATAGAGTTGCAACTAATGAAAAACTGTTTTTT.

The rearrangement joins TRBV5-4 to TRBJ2-2; 8 positions agree with TRBD1. Germline CDR1 and CDR2: SGHNT and YYREEE (reference sequence). This CDR3 is 17 amino acids long. The ends lost 1 base at V and 5 bases at J; junction bases unmatched: 10. The CDR3 nucleotides read TGTGCCAGCAGCTTGCTTCGGACAGGGTTAGAAACCGGGGAGCTGTTTTTT. Encoded protein: CASSLLRTGLETGELFF.

The CDR3 loop is CASSSQGIRQPQHF. The CDR3 bases are TGTGCCAGTAGTTCACAGGGTATTCGCCAGCCCCAGCATTTT. The V gene is TRBV19, the J gene TRBJ1-5, with a tentative D call TRBD1 (6 bases). CDR1 and CDR2 from the germline V gene are LNHDA and SQIVND (reference sequence). The V gene lost 5 bases and the J gene lost 7 bases, with 15 bases spanning the gap. The CDR3 is 14 amino acids.

This clone occurred once. The V and J genes are TRBV3-1 (or the pseudogene TRBV3-2) and TRBJ1-2; 8 bases are shared with TRBD1. With V trimmed by 7 bases and J by 1 base, 8 bases remained unmatched. The CDR3 consists of 15 residues. The germline V gene encodes CDR1 LGHDT and CDR2 YNNKEL (reference sequence). The CDR3 DNA is TGTGCCAGCACGGACAGGGCTATAGATAACTATGGCTACACCTTC. Translated: CASTDRAIDNYGYTF.

The chain employs TRBV19 and TRBJ1-2; 7 bases align to TRBD1. There are 18 residues in the CDR3. Germline V gene sequence: CDR1 LNHDA, CDR2 SQIVND (reference sequence). The V segment lost 4 bases and the J segment 1 base; nucleotides outside the gene matches: 15. The CDR3 DNA reads TGTGCCAGTAGTACCCTAACACAGGGGCACCTACTTAACTATGGCTACACCTTC. Translation: CASSTLTQGHLLNYGYTF.

Details on this clone: Within the sample, other DNA sequences also encode this same CDR3. V is TRBV9 and J is TRBJ1-6; 7 positions match TRBD1. This CDR3 comprises 15 residues. CDR1 is SGDLS and CDR2 is YYNGEE in the germline V gene. The trim removed 4 bases at V and 3 bases at J, leaving 4 bases unmatched. The CDR3 protein is CASSPRQGYNSPLHF. The DNA for the CDR3 is TGTGCCAGCAGCCCGAGACAGGGCTATAATTCACCCCTCCACTTT.

The chain uses TRBV5-1 and TRBJ1-6, with D unclear. The V end was cut by 0 bases, the J end by 7 bases, with 14 bases between. Germline V CDR1 and CDR2: SGHRS, YFSETQ. The CDR3 consists of 16 residues. Here the CDR3 reads CASSLGTAVYNSPLHF. The DNA for the CDR3 is TGCGCCAGCAGCTTGGGTACGGCGGTTTACAATTCACCCCTCCACTTT.

The V call is TRBV19, the J call TRBJ1-1; no clear D. The V gene lost 7 bases and the J gene lost 0 bases, with 6 bases spanning the gap. The length of the CDR3 is 12 residues. CDR1 is LNHDA, CDR2 SQIVND, per germline (reference sequence). The CDR3 DNA reads as TGTGCCAGTAACAAAGTGAACACTGAAGCTTTCTTT. It specifies CASNKVNTEAFF.

DNA of the CDR3: TGTGCCAGCAGCCCCGGACAGATCAATGAGCAGTTCTTC. This encodes CASSPGQINEQFF. The chain uses TRBV9 and TRBJ2-1; tentatively, D is TRBD1 (6 bases). Germline-derived CDR1 and CDR2 are SGDLS and YYNGEE. CDR3 size: 13 residues. The V gene lost 4 bases and the J gene lost 6 bases, with 11 bases spanning the gap.

This clone was observed once. J is TRBJ2-7 and V is TRBV19, with D perhaps TRBD2 (6 bases). The CDR3 has 16 amino acids. V was clipped by 2 bases and J by 0 bases, with 14 bases between them. Germline values: CDR1 LNHDA, CDR2 SQIVND (reference sequence). CDR3 region: CASSISGTYYSYEQYF. The DNA of the CDR3 is TGTGCCAGTAGTATATCTGGGACTTATTACTCCTACGAGCAGTACTTC.

The V and J genes are TRBV5-4 and TRBJ2-7; possible D gene TRBD1, 5 bases. Trimming shortened V by 4 bases and J by 6 bases, and 14 bases separated the two germline ends. The length of the CDR3 is 13 residues. From germline, CDR1 is SGHNT and CDR2 YYREEE (reference sequence). CDR3 sequence (DNA): TGTGCCAGCAGCGCCCGACAGACGTCCGAGCAGTACTTC. Translated: CASSARQTSEQYF.

The gene calls are TRBV7-2 and TRBJ2-7; D might be TRBD2 (5 bases). V lost 4 bases, J lost 7 bases, and 14 bases lay in between. Germline V gives CDR1 SGHTA, CDR2 FQGNSA. The CDR3 spans 13 residues. In nucleotides, the CDR3 is TGTGCCAGCAGCTCCTCCGGCGGGTGGGAGCAGTACTTC. The encoded protein is CASSSSGGWEQYF.

This sequence joins TRBV27 and TRBJ1-2, with 7 bases lining up with TRBD1. The junction had 9 bases not matched to a gene; V was cut back by 5 bases and J by 0 bases. Germline values: CDR1 MNHEY, CDR2 SMNVEV (reference sequence). The CDR3 totals 16 residues. The CDR3 coding sequence is TGTGCCAGCAGTCCAGACAGGGTGGTGCCTAACTATGGCTACACCTTC. Translated, it gives CASSPDRVVPNYGYTF.

This clone is a singleton in its sample. The chain has TRBV4-1 and TRBJ2-7; D unresolved. V was trimmed by 0 bases and J by 3 bases, leaving 12 bases between them. The germline V gene has CDR1 MGHRA and CDR2 YSYEKL. The CDR3 spans 15 residues. In DNA, the CDR3 is TGCGCCAGCAGCCAAGACGCAGGTGGCCTCTACGAGCAGTACTTC. Amino acids: CASSQDAGGLYEQYF.

The chain uses TRBV5-1 and TRBJ2-5; possibly TRBD2 for D (5 bases). The CDR3 sequence is 13 residues long. Germline-derived CDR1 and CDR2 are SGHRS and YFSETQ. The ends were cut back, 3 bases at V and 4 bases at J, with 10 bases in the middle. CDR3 in DNA: TGCGCCAGCAGCTCGAGCGGAAGAGAGACCCAGTACTTC. This codes for CASSSSGRETQYF. Together with reference TRBV5-1 and TRBJ2-5, the CDR3 gives the full variable domain: KAGVTQTPRYLIKTRGQQVTLSCSPISGHRSVSWYQQTPGQGLQFLFEYFSETQRNKGNFPGRFSGRQFSNSRSEMNVSTLELGDSALYLCASSSSGRETQYFGPGTRLLVL.

This clone has only a few counts. The chain combines TRBV2 with TRBJ1-1; possibly TRBD1 for D (6 bases). The CDR3 consists of 15 residues. Deletions cut 6 bases from V and 6 bases from J, with 20 bases between. Germline-derived CDR1 and CDR2 are SNHLY and FYNNEI. Written as DNA, the CDR3 is TGTGCCAGCAGCACCAGTAACAGGGCGTGGGCTGAAGCTTTCTTT. Translation gives CASSTSNRAWAEAFF.

V usage is TRBV7-3 and J usage is TRBJ2-3; 7 bases agree with TRBD1. The CDR3 runs 16 residues. Unmatched junction bases numbered 9, after V lost 4 bases and J lost 2 bases. Germline V gene sequence: CDR1 SGHTA, CDR2 FQGTGA. The CDR3 DNA follows: TGTGCCAGCAGCTGGACAGGCGCAACCCTCACAGATACGCAGTATTTT. Translation gives CASSWTGATLTDTQYF.

V gene TRBV7-3 combines with J gene TRBJ2-2; D unresolved. Deletions cut 2 bases from V and 7 bases from J, with 11 bases between. The CDR3 sequence is 14 residues long. The germline CDR1 and CDR2 sequences are SGHTA and FQGTGA. The CDR3, as DNA: TGTGCCAGCAGCTTATATAAGTCGGGCGGGGAGCTGTTTTTT. This translates into CASSLYKSGGELFF. Variable domain in full (rest from reference TRBV7-3 and TRBJ2-2): GAGVSQTPSNKVTEKGKYVELRCDPISGHTALYWYRQSLGQGPEFLIYFQGTGAADDSGLPNDRFFAVRPEGSVSTLKIQRTERGDSAVYLCASSLYKSGGELFFGEGSRLTVL.

The chain recombines TRBV29-1 with TRBJ2-3; the match to TRBD1 covers 7 bases. Germline CDR1 and CDR2: SQVTM and ANQGSEA. The J segment lost 0 bases and the V segment lost 1 base, leaving 4 bases of the junction unmatched. The CDR3 extends over 15 amino acids. In nucleotides, the CDR3 is TGCAGCGTTGAAGGGACAGGATCGAGCACAGATACGCAGTATTTT. This translates into CSVEGTGSSTDTQYF.

This clone was counted a single time. The V call is TRBV28, the J call TRBJ1-1; D not resolved. V was trimmed by 4 bases and J by 0 bases, leaving 3 bases between them. CDR1 MDHEN and CDR2 SYDVKM come from the germline V gene. This CDR3 is 12 amino acids long. For the CDR3, the DNA is TGTGCCAGCAGTTCAGTGAACACTGAAGCTTTCTTT. Protein: CASSSVNTEAFF.

The chain recombines TRBV13 with TRBJ1-1; 8 nucleotides match TRBD1. The junction had 9 bases not matched to a gene; V was cut back by 5 bases and J by 10 bases. Germline V CDR1 and CDR2: PRHDT, FYEKMQ (reference sequence). CDR3 length: 13 amino acids. The CDR3 here is CASSPFLTGGAFF. The CDR3 bases are TGTGCCAGCAGCCCCTTTCTAACAGGGGGAGCTTTCTTT.

This clone was counted only a few times. CDR3 protein: CASRTGISGNTIYF. The CDR3 nucleotides are TGTGCCAGTAGGACCGGGATCTCTGGAAACACCATATATTTT. The chain joins TRBV19 to TRBJ1-3; D gene uncertain. Trimming removed 6 bases at V and 0 bases at J, with 9 bases between. The CDR3 length is 14 residues. Germline-derived CDR1 and CDR2 are LNHDA and SQIVND (reference sequence).